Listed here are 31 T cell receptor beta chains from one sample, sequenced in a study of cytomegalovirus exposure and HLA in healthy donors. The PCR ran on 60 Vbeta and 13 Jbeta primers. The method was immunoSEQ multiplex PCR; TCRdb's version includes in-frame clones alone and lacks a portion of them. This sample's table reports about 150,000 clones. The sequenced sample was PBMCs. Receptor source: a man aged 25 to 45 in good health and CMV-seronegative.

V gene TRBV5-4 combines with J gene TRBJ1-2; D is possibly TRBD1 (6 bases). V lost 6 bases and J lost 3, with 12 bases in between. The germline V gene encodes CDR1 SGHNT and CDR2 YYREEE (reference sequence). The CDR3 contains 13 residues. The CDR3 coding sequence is TGTGCCAGCACCCTCAGGGGCGACTATGGCTACACCTTC. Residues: CASTLRGDYGYTF.

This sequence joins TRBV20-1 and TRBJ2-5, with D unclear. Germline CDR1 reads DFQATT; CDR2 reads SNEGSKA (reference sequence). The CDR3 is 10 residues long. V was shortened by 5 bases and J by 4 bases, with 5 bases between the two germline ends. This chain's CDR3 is CSAHRETQYF. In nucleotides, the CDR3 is TGCAGTGCTCACAGAGAGACCCAGTACTTC.

CDR3 coding DNA: TGTGCCAGCAGTTACAAATCATCTCAGCCCCAGCATTTT. Amino acids: CASSYKSSQPQHF. The chain joins TRBV6-6 to TRBJ1-5; D ambiguous. The V end was cut by 2 bases, the J end by 6 bases, with 8 bases between. Looked up from germline, CDR1 is MNHNY and CDR2 is SVGAGI (reference sequence). The CDR3 has 13 residues.

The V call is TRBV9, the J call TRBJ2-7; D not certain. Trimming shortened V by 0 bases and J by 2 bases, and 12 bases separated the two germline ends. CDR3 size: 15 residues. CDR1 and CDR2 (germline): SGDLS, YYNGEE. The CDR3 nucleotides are TGTGCCAGCAGCGTAGATCTGGAAGCGACCTACGAGCAGTACTTC. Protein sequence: CASSVDLEATYEQYF.

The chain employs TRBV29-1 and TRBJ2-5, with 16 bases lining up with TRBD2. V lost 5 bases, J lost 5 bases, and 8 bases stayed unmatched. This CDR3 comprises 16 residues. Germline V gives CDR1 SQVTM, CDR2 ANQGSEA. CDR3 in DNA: TGCAGCGTTCGTCCCGGGACTAGCGGGAGGGGTGAGACCCAGTACTTC. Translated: CSVRPGTSGRGETQYF.

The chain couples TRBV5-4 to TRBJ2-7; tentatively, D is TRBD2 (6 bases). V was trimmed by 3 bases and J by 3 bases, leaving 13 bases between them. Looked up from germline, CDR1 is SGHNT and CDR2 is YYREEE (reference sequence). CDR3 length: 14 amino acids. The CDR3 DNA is TGTGCCAGCAGCTCCCGGGGAGGCAGCTACGAGCAGTACTTC. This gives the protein CASSSRGGSYEQYF.

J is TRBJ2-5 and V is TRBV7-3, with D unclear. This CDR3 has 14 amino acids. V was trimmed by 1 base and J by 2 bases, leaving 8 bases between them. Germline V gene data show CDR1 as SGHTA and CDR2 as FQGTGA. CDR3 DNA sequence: TGTGCCAGCAGCTTAAGTGGCACGCAAGAGACCCAGTACTTC. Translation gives CASSLSGTQETQYF.

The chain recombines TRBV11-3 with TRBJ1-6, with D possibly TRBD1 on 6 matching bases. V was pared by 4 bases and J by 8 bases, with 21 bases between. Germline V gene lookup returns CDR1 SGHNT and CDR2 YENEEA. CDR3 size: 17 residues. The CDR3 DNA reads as TGTGCCAGCAGCTCTAGTGCAGGACAGCCAAGGGATTCACCCCTCCACTTT. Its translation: CASSSSAGQPRDSPLHF. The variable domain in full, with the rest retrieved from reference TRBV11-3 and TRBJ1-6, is EAGVVQSPRYKIIEKKQPVAFWCNPISGHNTLYWYLQNLGQGPELLIRYENEEAVDDSQLPKDRFSAERLKGVDSTLKIQPAELGDSAVYLCASSSSAGQPRDSPLHFGNGTRLTVT.

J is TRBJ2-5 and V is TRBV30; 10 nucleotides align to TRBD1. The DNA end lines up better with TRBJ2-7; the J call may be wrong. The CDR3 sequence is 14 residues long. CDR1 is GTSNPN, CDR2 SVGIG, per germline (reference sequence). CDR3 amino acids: CACLRDRGFYEQYF. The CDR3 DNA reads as TGTGCCTGCTTACGGGACAGGGGTTTTTACGAGCAGTACTTC.

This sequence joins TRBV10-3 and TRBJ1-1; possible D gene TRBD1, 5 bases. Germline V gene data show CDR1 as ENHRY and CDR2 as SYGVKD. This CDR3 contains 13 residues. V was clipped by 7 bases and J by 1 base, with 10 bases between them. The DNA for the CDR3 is TGTGCCATCACTTTAGGGGAGAACACTGAAGCTTTCTTT. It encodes CAITLGENTEAFF.

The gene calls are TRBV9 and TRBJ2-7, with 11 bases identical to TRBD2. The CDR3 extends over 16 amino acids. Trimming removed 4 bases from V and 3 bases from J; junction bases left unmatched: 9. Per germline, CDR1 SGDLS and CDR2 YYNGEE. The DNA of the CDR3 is TGTGCCAGCAGCCCTAGCGGGAGGACAGGGAACTACGAGCAGTACTTC. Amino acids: CASSPSGRTGNYEQYF.

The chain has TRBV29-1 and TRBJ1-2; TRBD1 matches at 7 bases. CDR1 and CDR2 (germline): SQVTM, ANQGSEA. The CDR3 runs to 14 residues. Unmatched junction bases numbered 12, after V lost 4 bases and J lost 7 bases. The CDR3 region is CSVAQADRFSGYTF. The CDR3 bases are TGCAGCGTTGCGCAGGCGGACAGGTTCTCTGGCTACACCTTC.

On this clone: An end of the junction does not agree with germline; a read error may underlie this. CDR3 in amino acids: CASSYSPTATLPF. CDR3 sequence (DNA): TGTGCCAGCAGTTACTCGCCGACAGCGACTCTCCCCTTT. The V gene is TRBV6-5, the J gene TRBJ1-1; perhaps TRBD1 as D (5 bases). This CDR3 has 13 amino acids. From germline, CDR1 is MNHEY and CDR2 SVGAGI.

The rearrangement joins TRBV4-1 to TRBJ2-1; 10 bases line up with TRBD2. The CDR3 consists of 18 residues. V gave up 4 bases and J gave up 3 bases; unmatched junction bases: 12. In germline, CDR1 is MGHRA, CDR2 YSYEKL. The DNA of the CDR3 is TGCGCCAGCAGCCGAGTCCCCCTAGCGGGAGTAGTCTACAATGAGCAGTTCTTC. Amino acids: CASSRVPLAGVVYNEQFF.

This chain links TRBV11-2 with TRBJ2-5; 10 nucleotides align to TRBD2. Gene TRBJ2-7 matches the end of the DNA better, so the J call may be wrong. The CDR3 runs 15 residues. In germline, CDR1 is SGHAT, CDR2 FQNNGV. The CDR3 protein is CASSGSGRAPYEQYF. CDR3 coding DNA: TGTGCCAGCAGCGGGAGCGGGAGGGCCCCCTACGAGCAGTACTTC.

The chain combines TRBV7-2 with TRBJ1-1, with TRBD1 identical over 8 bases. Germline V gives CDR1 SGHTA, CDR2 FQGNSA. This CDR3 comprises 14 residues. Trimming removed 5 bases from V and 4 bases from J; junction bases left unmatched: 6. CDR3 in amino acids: CASSTRQGSTEAFF. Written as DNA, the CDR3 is TGTGCCAGCAGCACCCGACAGGGGAGCACTGAAGCTTTCTTT.

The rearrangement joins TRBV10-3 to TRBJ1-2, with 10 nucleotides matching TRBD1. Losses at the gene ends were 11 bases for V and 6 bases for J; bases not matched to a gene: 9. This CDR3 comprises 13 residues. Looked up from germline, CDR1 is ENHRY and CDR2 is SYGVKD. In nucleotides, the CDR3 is TGTGCCTCAAGGACAGGGGGATTCGATGGCTACACCTTC. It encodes CASRTGGFDGYTF.

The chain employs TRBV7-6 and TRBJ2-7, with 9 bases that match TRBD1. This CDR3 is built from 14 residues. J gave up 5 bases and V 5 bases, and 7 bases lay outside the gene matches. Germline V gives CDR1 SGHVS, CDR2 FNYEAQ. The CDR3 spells CASSPWTGENEQYF. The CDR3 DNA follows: TGTGCCAGCAGCCCCTGGACAGGGGAGAACGAGCAGTACTTC.

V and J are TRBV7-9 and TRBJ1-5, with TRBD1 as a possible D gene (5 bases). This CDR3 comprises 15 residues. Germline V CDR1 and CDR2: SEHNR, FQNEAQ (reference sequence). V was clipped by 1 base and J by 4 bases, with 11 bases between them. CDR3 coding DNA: TGTGCCAGCAGCTTAGGCAGGGTGGGAAATCAGCCCCAGCATTTT. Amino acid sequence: CASSLGRVGNQPQHF. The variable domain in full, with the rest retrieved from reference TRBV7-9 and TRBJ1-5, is DTGVSQNPRHKITKRGQNVTFRCDPISEHNRLYWYRQTLGQGPEFLTYFQNEAQLEKSRLLSDRFSAERPKGSFSTLEIQRTEQGDSAMYLCASSLGRVGNQPQHFGDGTRLSIL.

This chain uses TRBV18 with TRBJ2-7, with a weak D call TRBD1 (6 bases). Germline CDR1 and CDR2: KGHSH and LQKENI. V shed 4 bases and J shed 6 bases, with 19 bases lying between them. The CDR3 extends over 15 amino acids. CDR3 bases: TGTGCCAGCTCACGGCCTGGACAGCAGGTCATCGAGCAGTACTTC. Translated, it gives CASSRPGQQVIEQYF.

Here the CDR3 DNA reads TGCGCCAGCAGCTTGGGGGGGGAGCCCTACAATGAGCAGTTCTTC. This encodes CASSLGGEPYNEQFF. The chain has TRBV5-1 and TRBJ2-1; D might be TRBD2 (6 bases). V was trimmed by 0 bases and J by 2 bases, leaving 9 bases between them. CDR1 is SGHRS and CDR2 is YFSETQ in the germline V gene. The CDR3 is 15 residues long.

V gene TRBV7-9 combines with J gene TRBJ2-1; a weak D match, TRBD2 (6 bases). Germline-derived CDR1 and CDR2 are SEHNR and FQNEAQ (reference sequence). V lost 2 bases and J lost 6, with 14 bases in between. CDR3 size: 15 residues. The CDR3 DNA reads TGTGCCAGCAGCTTACGGGCGGGATTAGTCAATGAGCAGTTCTTC. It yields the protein CASSLRAGLVNEQFF.

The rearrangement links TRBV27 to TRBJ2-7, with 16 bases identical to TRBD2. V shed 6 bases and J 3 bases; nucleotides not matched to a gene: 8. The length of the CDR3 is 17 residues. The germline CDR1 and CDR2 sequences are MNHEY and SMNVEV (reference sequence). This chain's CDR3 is CASSTGLAGGYFYEQYF. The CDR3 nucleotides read TGTGCCAGCAGCACGGGACTAGCGGGAGGGTACTTCTACGAGCAGTACTTC.

CDR3 DNA sequence: TGCGCCAGCAGCCCGCCCGGGGGGAGGACTGAAGCTTTCTTT. As protein: CASSPPGGRTEAFF. The J gene is TRBJ1-1, the V gene TRBV4-3; possibly TRBD1 for D (5 bases). The CDR3 has 14 amino acids. Germline CDR1 is LGHNA and CDR2 is YSLEER. V was clipped by 4 bases and J by 5 bases, with 14 bases between them.

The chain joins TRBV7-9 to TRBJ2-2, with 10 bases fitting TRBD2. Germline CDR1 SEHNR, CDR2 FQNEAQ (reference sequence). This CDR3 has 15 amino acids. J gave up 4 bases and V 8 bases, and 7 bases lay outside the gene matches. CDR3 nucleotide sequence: TGTGCCAGCGGGCCGAGCGGGAGGGTCACCGGGGAGCTGTTTTTT. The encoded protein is CASGPSGRVTGELFF.

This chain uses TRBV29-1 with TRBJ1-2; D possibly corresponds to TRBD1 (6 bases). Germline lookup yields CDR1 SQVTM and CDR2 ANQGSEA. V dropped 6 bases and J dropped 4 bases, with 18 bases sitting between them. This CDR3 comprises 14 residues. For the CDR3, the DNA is TGCAGCGTCTCTGGGCGAGGGACAACCTATGGCTACACCTTC. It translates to CSVSGRGTTYGYTF.

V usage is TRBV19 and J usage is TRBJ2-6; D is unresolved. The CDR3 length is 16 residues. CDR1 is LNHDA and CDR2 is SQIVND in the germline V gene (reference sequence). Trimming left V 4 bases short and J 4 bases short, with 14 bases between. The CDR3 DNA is TGTGCCAGTAGTACTCCCCACAGCTCCGGGGCCAACGTCCTGACTTTC. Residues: CASSTPHSSGANVLTF.

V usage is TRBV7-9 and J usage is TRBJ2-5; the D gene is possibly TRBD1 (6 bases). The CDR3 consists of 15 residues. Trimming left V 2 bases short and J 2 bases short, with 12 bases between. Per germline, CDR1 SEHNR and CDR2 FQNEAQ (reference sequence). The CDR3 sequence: CASSLQGQRQETQYF. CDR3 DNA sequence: TGTGCCAGCAGCTTACAGGGGCAAAGACAAGAGACCCAGTACTTC.

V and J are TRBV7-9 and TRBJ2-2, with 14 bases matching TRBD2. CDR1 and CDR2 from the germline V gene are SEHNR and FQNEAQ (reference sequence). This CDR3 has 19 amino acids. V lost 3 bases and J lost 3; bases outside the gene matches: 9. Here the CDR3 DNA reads TGTGCCAGCAGCTTTGCAGCGACGGGACTAGCGGGGGACACCGGGGAGCTGTTTTTT. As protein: CASSFAATGLAGDTGELFF.

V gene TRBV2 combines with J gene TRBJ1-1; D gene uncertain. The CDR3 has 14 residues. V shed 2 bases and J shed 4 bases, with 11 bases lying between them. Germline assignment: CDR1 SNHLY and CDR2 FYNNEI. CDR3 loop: CASSEIDMSTEAFF. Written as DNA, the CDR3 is TGTGCCAGCAGTGAAATCGACATGTCCACTGAAGCTTTCTTT.

The CDR3 spells CASRQGPGELFF. The CDR3 coding sequence is TGTGCCAGTAGACAGGGCCCCGGGGAGCTGTTTTTT. The chain has TRBV19 and TRBJ2-2, with D perhaps matching TRBD1 (6 bases). The CDR3 totals 12 residues. The germline CDR1 and CDR2 sequences are LNHDA and SQIVND (reference sequence). V gave up 6 bases and J gave up 6 bases, with 8 bases separating them.